The clone carrying this T cell receptor beta chain has a single count. The data were obtained in a study of blood T cell repertoires in COVID-19. For the study at large: Italy, Spain and the United States were the sources of the convalescent and acute COVID-19 samples. In each case, the material was cDNA or gDNA derived from T cells, B-cell-depleted T cells, or PBMCs.

Data came from immunoSEQ multiplex PCR; TCRdb stores just in-frame clones and leaves some out. The sample holds more than 300,000 clones, around 91% seen once. The CDR3 is 15 amino acids. Germline CDR1 is MNHEY and CDR2 is SMNVEV (reference sequence). Unmatched junction bases numbered 1, after V lost 3 bases and J lost 0 bases. Seattle cases were enrolled at active infection and followed longitudinally. Sequencing input: peripheral blood. The sequence came from a woman aged 35 to 49 with COVID-19, enrolled during active disease. V is TRBV27 and J is TRBJ1-1; the match to TRBD1 covers 10 bases. The CDR3 reads CASSLGQGMNTEAFF. The CDR3 bases are TGTGCCAGCAGTTTGGGACAGGGGATGAACACTGAAGCTTTCTTT.